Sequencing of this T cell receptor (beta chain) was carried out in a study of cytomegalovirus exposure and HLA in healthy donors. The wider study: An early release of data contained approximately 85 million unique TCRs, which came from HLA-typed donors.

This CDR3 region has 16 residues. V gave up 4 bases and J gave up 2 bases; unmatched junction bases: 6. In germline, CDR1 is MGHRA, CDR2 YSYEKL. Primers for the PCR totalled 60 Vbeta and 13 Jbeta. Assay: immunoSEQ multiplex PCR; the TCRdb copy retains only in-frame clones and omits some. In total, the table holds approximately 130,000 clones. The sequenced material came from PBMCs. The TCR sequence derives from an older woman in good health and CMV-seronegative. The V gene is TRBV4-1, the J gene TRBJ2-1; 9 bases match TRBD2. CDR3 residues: CASSLKSGGTYNEQFF. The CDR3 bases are TGCGCCAGCAGCCTTAAAAGCGGGGGGACCTACAATGAGCAGTTCTTC.